This T cell receptor (beta chain) was documented in a study of cytomegalovirus exposure and HLA in healthy donors. Remarks on this clone: Antigen unknown.

The V end was cut by 1 base, the J end by 2 bases, with 12 bases between. This CDR3 spans 15 amino acids. The V gene's germline CDR1 is SGHDN and CDR2 FVKESK. Study results and limitations: Altogether, about 160 TCR beta chains were recorded as cytomegalovirus-associated.

Those who donated were healthy bone marrow donors. Vbeta (60) and Jbeta (13) primers were used in the PCR. The method was immunoSEQ multiplex PCR; TCRdb's version includes in-frame clones alone and lacks a portion of them. This sample has 150,000 to 200,000 clones; approximately 80% occur once, and the top ten carry less than 2.5%. The clonotype originates from a woman in her fifties or sixties in good health and CMV-seronegative. The sequencing sample was made of PBMCs. J is TRBJ2-7 and V is TRBV14; TRBD2 is a possible D gene (6 bases). For the CDR3, the DNA is TGTGCCAGCAGCCAAGCTAGCGCAATCGCCTACGAGCAGTACTTC. This codes for CASSQASAIAYEQYF.